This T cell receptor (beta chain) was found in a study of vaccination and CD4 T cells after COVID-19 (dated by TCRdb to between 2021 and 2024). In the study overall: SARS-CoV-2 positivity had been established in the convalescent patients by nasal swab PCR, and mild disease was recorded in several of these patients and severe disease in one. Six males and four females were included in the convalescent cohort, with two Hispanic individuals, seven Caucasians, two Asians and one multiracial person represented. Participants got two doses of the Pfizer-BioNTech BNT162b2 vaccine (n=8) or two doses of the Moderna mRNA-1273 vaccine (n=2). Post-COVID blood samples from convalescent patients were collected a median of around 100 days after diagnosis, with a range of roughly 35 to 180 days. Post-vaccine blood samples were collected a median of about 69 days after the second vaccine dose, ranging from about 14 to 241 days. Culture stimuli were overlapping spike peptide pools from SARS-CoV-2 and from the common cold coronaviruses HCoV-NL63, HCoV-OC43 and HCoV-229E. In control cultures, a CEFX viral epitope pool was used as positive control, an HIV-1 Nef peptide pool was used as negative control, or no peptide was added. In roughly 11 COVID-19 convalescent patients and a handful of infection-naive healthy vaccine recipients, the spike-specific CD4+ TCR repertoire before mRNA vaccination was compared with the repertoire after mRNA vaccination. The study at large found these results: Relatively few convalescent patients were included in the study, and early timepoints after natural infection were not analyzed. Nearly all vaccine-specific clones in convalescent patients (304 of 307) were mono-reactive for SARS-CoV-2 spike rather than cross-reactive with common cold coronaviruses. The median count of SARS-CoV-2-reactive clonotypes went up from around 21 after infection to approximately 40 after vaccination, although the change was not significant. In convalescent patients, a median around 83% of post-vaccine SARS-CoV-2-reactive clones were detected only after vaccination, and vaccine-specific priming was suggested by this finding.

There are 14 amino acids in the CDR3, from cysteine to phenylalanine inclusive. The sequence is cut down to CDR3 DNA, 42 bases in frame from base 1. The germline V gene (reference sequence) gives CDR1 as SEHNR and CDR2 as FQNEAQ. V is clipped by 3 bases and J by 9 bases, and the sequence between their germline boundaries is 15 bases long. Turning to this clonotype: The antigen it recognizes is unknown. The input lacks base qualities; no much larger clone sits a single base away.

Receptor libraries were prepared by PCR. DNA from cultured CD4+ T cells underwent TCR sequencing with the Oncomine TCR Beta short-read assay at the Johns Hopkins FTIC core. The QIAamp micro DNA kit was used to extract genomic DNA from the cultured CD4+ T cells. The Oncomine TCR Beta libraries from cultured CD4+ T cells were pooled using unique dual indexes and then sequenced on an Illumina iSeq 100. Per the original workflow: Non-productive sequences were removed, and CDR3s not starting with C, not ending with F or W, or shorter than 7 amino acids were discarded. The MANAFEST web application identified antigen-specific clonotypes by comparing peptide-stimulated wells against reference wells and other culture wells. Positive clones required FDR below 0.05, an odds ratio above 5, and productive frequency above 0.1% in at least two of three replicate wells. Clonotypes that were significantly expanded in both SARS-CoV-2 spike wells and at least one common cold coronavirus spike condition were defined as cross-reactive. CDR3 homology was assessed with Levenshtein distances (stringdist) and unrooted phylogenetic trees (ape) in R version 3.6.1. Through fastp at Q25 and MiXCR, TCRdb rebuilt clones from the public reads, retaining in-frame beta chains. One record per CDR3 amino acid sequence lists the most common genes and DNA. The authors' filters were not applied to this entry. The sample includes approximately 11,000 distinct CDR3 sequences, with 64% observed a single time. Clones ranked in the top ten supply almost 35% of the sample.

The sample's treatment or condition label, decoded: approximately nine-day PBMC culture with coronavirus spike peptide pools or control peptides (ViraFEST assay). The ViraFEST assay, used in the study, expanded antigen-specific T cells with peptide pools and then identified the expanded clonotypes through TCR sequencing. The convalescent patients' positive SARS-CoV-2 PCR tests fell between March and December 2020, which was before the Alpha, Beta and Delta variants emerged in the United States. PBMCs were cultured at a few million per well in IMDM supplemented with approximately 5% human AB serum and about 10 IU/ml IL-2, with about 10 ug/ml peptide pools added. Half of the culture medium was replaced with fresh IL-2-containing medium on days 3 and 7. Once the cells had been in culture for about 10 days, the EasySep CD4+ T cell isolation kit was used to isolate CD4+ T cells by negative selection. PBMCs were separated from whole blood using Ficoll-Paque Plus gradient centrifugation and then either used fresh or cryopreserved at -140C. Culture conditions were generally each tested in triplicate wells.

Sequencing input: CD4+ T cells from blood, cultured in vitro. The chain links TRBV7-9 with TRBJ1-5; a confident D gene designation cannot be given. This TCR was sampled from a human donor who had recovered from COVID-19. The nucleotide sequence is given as TGTGCCAGCAGCTTCGGACGGACCGGCGGGCCCCAGCATTTT. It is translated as CASSFGRTGGPQHF.